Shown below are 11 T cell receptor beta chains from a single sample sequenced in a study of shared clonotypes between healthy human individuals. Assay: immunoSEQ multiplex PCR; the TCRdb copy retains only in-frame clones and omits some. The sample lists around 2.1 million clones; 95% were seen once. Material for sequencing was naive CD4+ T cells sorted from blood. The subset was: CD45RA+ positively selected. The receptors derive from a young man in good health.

Here the CDR3 reads CASSQVSGETQYF. The CDR3, as DNA: TGCGCCAGCAGCCAAGTGAGTGGGGAGACCCAGTACTTC. The rearrangement joins TRBV4-3 to TRBJ2-5, with no clear D. V shed 1 base and J shed 5 bases, with 8 bases lying between them. Germline CDR1 and CDR2: LGHNA and YSLEER. There are 13 residues in the CDR3.

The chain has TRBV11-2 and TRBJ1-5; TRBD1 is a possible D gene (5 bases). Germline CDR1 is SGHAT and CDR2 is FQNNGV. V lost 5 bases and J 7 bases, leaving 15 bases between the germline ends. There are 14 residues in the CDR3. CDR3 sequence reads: CASSPHGGSQPQHF. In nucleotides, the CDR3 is TGTGCCAGCAGCCCGCACGGGGGATCCCAGCCCCAGCATTTT.

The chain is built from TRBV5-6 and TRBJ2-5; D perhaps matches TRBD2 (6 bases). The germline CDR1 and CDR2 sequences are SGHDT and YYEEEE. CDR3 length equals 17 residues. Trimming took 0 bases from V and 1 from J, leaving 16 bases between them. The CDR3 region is CASSLVRGATVQETQYF. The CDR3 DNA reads TGTGCCAGCAGCTTGGTTCGCGGGGCTACCGTCCAAGAGACCCAGTACTTC. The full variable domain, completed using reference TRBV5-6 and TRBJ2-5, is DAGVTQSPTHLIKTRGQQVTLRCSPKSGHDTVSWYQQALGQGPQFIFQYYEEEERQRGNFPDRFSGHQFPNYSSELNVNALLLGDSALYLCASSLVRGATVQETQYFGPGTRLLVL.

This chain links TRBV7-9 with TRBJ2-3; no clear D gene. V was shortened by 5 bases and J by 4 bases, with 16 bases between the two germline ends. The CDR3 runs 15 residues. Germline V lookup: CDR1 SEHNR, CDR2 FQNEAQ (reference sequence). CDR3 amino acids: CASSLQDPPADTQYF. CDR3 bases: TGTGCCAGCAGCCTACAAGACCCACCGGCAGATACGCAGTATTTT.

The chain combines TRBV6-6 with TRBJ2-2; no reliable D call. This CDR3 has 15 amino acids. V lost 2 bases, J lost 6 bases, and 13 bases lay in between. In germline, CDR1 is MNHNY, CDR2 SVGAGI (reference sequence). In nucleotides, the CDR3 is TGTGCCAGCAGTTACAGGGCTCAGCAAGCCGGGGAGCTGTTTTTT. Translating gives CASSYRAQQAGELFF.

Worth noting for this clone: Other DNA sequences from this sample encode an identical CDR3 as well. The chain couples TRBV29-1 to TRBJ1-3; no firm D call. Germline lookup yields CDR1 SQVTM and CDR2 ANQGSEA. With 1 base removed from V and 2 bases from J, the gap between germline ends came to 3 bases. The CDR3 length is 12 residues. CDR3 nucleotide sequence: TGCAGCGTTGAAGGGACTGGAAACACCATATATTTT. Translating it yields CSVEGTGNTIYF.

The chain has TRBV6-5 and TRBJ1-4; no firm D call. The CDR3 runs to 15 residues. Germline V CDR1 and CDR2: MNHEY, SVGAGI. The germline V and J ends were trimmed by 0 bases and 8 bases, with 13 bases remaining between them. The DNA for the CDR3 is TGTGCCAGCAGTTACTCGGCGGTCGGAGTGGAAAAACTGTTTTTT. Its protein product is CASSYSAVGVEKLFF.

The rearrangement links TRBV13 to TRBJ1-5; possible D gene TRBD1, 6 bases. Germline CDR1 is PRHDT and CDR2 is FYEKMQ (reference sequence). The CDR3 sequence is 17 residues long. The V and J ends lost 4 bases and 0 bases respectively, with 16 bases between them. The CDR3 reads CASSYRGGQYSNQPQHF. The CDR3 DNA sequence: TGTGCCAGCAGCTACCGGGGGGGCCAATATAGCAATCAGCCCCAGCATTTT.

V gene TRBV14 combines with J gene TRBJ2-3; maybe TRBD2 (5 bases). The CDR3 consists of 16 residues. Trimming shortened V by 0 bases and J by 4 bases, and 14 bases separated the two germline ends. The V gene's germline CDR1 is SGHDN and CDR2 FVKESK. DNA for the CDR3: TGTGCCAGCAGCCAAGAAGGCCCGGGGATCGCAGATACGCAGTATTTT. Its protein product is CASSQEGPGIADTQYF.

The CDR3 loop reads CASSLAPLSTDTQYF. The CDR3 nucleotides read TGTGCCAGCAGCTTAGCCCCTTTAAGCACAGATACGCAGTATTTT. This chain joins TRBV7-2 and TRBJ2-3; D not resolved. Trimming shortened V by 0 bases and J by 0 bases, and 7 bases separated the two germline ends. The CDR3 has 15 residues. Germline CDR1 reads SGHTA; CDR2 reads FQGNSA.

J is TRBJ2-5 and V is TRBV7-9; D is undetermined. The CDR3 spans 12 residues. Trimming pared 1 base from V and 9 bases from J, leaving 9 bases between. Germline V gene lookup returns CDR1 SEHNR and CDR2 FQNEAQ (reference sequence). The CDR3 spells CASSLVETSQYF. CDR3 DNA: TGTGCCAGCAGCTTAGTCGAGACGTCCCAGTACTTC.